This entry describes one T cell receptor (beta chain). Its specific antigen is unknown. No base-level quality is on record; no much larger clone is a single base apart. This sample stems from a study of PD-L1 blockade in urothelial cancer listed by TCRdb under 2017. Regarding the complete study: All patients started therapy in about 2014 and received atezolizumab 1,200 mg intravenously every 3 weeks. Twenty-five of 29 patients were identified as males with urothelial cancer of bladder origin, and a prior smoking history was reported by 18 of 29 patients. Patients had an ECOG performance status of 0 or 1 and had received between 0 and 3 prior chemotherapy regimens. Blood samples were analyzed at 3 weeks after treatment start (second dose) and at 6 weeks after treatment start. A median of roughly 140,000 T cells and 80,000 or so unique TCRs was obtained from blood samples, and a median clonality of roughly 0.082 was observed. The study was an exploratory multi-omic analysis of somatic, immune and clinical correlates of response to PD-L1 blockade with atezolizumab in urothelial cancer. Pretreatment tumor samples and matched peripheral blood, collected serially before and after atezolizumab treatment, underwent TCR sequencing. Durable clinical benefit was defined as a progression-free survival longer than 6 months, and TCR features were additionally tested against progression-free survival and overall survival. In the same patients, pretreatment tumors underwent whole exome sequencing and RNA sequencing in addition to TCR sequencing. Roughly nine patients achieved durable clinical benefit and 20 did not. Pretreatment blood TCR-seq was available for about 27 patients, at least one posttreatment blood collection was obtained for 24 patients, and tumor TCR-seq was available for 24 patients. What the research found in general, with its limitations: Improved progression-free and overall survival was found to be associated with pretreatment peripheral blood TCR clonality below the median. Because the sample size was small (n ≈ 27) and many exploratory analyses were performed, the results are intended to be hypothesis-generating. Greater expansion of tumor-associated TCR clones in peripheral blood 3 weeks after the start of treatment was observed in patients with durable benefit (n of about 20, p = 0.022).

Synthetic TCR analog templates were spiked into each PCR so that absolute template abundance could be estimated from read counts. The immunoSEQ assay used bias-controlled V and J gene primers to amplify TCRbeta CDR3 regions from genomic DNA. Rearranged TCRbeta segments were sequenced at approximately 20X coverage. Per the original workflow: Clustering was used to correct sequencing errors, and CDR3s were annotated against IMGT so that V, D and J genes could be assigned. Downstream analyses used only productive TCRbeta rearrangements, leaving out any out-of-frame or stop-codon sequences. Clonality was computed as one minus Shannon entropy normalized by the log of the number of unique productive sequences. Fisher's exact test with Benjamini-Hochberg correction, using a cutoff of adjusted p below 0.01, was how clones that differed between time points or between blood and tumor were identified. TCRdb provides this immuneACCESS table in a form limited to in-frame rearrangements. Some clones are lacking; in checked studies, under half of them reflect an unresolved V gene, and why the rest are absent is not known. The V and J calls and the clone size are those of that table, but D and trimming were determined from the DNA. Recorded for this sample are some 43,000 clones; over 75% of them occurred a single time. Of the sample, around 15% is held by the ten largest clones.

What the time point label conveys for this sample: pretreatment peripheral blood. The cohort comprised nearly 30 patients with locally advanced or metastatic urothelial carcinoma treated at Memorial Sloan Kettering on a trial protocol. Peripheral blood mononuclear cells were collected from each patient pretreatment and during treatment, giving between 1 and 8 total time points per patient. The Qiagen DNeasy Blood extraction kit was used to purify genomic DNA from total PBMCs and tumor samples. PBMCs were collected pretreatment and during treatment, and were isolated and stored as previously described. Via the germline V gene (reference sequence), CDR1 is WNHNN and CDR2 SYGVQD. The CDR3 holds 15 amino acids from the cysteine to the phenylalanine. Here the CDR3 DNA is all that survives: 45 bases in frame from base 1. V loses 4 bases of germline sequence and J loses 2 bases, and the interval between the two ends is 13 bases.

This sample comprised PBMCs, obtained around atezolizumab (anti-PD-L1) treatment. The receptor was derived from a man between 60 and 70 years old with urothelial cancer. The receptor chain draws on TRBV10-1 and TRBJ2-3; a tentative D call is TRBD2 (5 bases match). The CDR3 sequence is CASSVASGNTDTQYF. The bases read TGCGCCAGCAGTGTGGCGAGCGGTAACACAGATACGCAGTATTTT.